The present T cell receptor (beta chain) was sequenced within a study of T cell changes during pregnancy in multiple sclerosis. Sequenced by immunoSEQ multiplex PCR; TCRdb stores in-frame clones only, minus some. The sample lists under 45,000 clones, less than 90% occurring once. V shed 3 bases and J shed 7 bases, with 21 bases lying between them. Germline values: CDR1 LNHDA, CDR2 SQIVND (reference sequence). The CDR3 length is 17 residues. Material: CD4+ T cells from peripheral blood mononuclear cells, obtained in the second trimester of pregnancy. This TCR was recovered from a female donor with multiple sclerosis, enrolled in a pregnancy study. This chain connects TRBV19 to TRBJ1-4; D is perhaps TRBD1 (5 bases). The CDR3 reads CASSIRRRAEFPEKLFF. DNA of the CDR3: TGTGCCAGTAGTATTCGGCGCAGGGCCGAGTTTCCTGAAAAACTGTTTTTT.